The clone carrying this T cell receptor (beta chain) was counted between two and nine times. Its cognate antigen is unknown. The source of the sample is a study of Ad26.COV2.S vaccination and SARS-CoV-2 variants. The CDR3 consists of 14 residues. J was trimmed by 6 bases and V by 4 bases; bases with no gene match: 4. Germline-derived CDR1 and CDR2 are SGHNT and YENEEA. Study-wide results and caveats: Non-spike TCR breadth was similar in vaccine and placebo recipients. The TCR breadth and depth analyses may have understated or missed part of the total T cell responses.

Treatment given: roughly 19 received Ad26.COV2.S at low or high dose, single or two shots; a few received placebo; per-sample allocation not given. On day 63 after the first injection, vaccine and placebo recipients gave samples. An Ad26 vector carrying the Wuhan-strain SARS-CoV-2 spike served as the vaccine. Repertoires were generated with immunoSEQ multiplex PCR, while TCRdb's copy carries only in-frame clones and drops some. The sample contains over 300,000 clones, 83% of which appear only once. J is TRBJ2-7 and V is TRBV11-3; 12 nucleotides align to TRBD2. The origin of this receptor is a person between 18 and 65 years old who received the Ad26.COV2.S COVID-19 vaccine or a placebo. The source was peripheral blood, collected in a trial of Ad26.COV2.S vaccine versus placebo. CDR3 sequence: CASSWTSGTSEQYF. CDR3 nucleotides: TGTGCCAGCAGCTGGACTAGCGGGACCTCCGAGCAGTACTTC.